The next 10 T cell receptor beta chains were all read from a single sample in a study of cytomegalovirus exposure and HLA in healthy donors. The PCR had 60 Vbeta and 13 Jbeta primers. Assay used: immunoSEQ multiplex PCR; TCRdb lists only in-frame clones, some missing. The table lists roughly 190,000 clones. The sequencing input was PBMCs. The receptors come from a woman younger than 30 in good health and CMV-seropositive.

J is TRBJ1-1 and V is TRBV6-6; 9 bases map to TRBD1. The junction had 4 bases not matched to a gene; V was cut back by 5 bases and J by 0 bases. CDR3 length: 15 residues. Germline CDR1 reads MNHNY; CDR2 reads SVGAGI (reference sequence). The CDR3 spells CASSQTGGMNTEAFF. CDR3 DNA sequence: TGTGCCAGCAGTCAGACAGGGGGGATGAACACTGAAGCTTTCTTT.

The rearrangement joins TRBV6-5 to TRBJ2-5, with a tentative D call TRBD2 (6 bases). The end of the DNA fits TRBJ2-7 better, so the J call may be wrong. Per germline, CDR1 MNHEY and CDR2 SVGAGI. The CDR3 has 14 amino acids. The CDR3 nucleotides read TGTGCCAGCAGTTACTCCGGGACTCGCTACGAGCAGTACTTC. Protein: CASSYSGTRYEQYF.

The chain links TRBV14 to TRBJ1-2, with no clear D. V lost 4 bases and J lost 0, with 9 bases in between. The germline V gene has CDR1 SGHDN and CDR2 FVKESK. The CDR3 contains 14 residues. CDR3 sequence reads: CASSPWTSNYGYTF. DNA of the CDR3: TGTGCCAGCAGCCCCTGGACTTCTAACTATGGCTACACCTTC.

The V and J genes are TRBV5-1 and TRBJ2-7; 8 bases are shared with TRBD1. The CDR3 consists of 15 residues. The V segment lost 1 base and the J segment 3 bases; nucleotides outside the gene matches: 6. Germline assignment: CDR1 SGHRS and CDR2 YFSETQ. The chain's CDR3 is CASSLLPGQDYEQYF. As DNA, the CDR3 is TGCGCCAGCAGCTTGCTCCCGGGACAGGACTACGAGCAGTACTTC.

The gene calls are TRBV4-3 and TRBJ1-2; possibly TRBD1 for D (6 bases). This CDR3 spans 16 amino acids. CDR1 LGHNA and CDR2 YSLEER come from the germline V gene. V was trimmed by 4 bases and J by 8 bases, leaving 23 bases between them. Here the CDR3 DNA reads TGCGCCAGCAGCCGAAACTACTCCCCGGGACAAGGCGGCTACACCTTC. It encodes CASSRNYSPGQGGYTF.

The rearrangement links TRBV7-8 to TRBJ2-5; tentatively, D is TRBD1 (5 bases). V was pared by 1 base and J by 2 bases, with 8 bases between. CDR1 is SGHVS, CDR2 FQNEAQ, per germline. This CDR3 is built from 14 residues. The CDR3 spells CASSLDPGQETQYF. In nucleotides, the CDR3 is TGTGCCAGCAGCTTAGACCCAGGGCAAGAGACCCAGTACTTC.

The V gene is TRBV5-1, the J gene TRBJ2-1; D is perhaps TRBD1 (5 bases). Between the trimmed V and J ends, which lost 3 bases and 10 bases, there was a span of 14 bases. The germline V gene has CDR1 SGHRS and CDR2 YFSETQ. The CDR3 is 13 amino acids. The CDR3 region has the DNA TGCGCCAGCAGCTGGGGCGCAGGAAGGGAGCAGTTCTTC. Its translation is CASSWGAGREQFF.

The chain links TRBV21-1 to TRBJ2-7; the table's D gene call, TRBD1, was not cross checked with the DNA. TRBV21-1 corresponds to a pseudogene. This CDR3 region has 18 residues. This CDR3 reads CASSVITVGTGVGYEQYF. The DNA for the CDR3 is TGTGCCAGCAGCGTAATCACCGTTGGGACAGGTGTGGGGTACGAGCAGTACTTC.

The gene calls are TRBV30 and TRBJ1-1; a possible D gene is TRBD1 (6 bases). Germline V gene sequence: CDR1 GTSNPN, CDR2 SVGIG (reference sequence). Trimming took 5 bases from V and 5 from J, leaving 15 bases between them. The length of the CDR3 is 13 residues. The CDR3 region has the DNA TGTGCCTGGGATCCTCGGGGGGCGACTGAAGCTTTCTTT. This encodes CAWDPRGATEAFF.

The chain links TRBV30 to TRBJ2-1; maybe TRBD2 (7 bases). CDR3 length equals 14 residues. Deletions cut 5 bases from V and 0 bases from J, with 11 bases between. Germline-derived CDR1 and CDR2 are GTSNPN and SVGIG (reference sequence). CDR3 loop: CAWGRGGSYNEQFF. Written as DNA, the CDR3 is TGTGCCTGGGGTAGGGGGGGCTCCTACAATGAGCAGTTCTTC.